This T cell receptor beta chain appears in the sequencing data of a study of kidney transplant recipient with SARS-CoV-2 infection (dated by TCRdb to about 2021). This clonotype was detected ten times or more. Its antigen remains unidentified. Base quality data are lacking; no much larger clone is found one base away. The sequencer listed for this sample is Illumina MiSeq. Profiling of the peripheral T cell repertoire was carried out for human TCRbeta genes. The paper's processing steps were these. Differential clonotype abundance was tested with beta-binomial modelling to account for variability over time. Clonotypes that had expanded were screened against the ImmuneCODE reference database of SARS-CoV-2-associated TCRs and mapped onto regions of the viral genome. Additional repertoire analyses examined TRBV gene usage, CDR3 length, CDR3 amino acid overlap between time points, distributions of clonotype abundance, and Jaccard similarity. In-frame beta chains were kept once TCRdb had trimmed the public reads at Q25 with fastp and called clones with MiXCR. CDR3 protein duplicates are merged, each entry listing the most common genes and DNA. The V and J calls follow TCRdb's processing rather than the paper's. This sample comprises 200,000 to 300,000 distinct CDR3 sequences, around 30% of them detected only once. The ten largest clones capture roughly 7% of the sample.

Trimming at the junction amounts to 3 bases on V and 3 bases on J, and the germline ends lie 9 bases apart. Sequences PRHDT (CDR1) and FYEKMQ (CDR2) are obtained from the germline V gene (reference sequence). The cysteine opens and the phenylalanine closes a CDR3 of 13 amino acids. Solely the CDR3 DNA is kept, with 39 bases framed from the first base. The meaning of the sample's time point label: pre-pandemic baseline sample and day 111 after first positive SARS-CoV-2 test. The starting material was a blood sample, obtained at baseline and on roughly day 110 from a kidney transplant recipient. The receptor comes from a male patient aged 30 to 39 who had COVID-19 and was a kidney transplant recipient. After a transplant, certain T cells may trace back to the graft donor. The V gene is TRBV13 and the J gene is TRBJ2-7, with the D call tentatively TRBD1 or TRBD2, each fitting 5 bases. Here the CDR3 is given as CASSLRGFYEQYF. The bases read TGTGCCAGCAGCTTGAGGGGATTCTACGAGCAGTACTTC.